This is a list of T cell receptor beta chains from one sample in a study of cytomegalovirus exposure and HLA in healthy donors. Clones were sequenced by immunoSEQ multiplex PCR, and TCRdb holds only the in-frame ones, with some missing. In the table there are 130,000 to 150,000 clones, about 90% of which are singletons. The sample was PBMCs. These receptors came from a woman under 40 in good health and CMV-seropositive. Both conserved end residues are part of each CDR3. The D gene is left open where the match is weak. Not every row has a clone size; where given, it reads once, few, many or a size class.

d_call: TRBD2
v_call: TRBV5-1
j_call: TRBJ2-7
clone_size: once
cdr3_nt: TGCGCCAGCAGCCGTATAGCGGGGGATTTCGAGCAGTACTTC
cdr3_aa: CASSRIAGDFEQYF

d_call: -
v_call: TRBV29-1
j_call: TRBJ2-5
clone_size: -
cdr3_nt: TGCAGCGTTGAAGAGAGGGGGGGCTGGGAGACCCAGTACTTC
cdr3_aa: CSVEERGGWETQYF

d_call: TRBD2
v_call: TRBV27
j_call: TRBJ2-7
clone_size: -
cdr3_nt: TGTGCCAGCAGCCCCGGACTAGCGGGGAGCTACGAGCAGTACTTC
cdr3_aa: CASSPGLAGSYEQYF

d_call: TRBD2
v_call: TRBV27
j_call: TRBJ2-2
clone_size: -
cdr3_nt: TGTGCCAGCAGGAAGGGACTAGTGGGCACCGGGGAGCTGTTTTTT
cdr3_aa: CASRKGLVGTGELFF

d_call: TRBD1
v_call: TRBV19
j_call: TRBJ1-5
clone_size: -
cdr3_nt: TGTGCCAGTATCATGGACAGGGGTACCAATCAGCCCCAGCATTTT
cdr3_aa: CASIMDRGTNQPQHF

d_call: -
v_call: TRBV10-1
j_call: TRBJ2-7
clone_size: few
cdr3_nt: TGCGCCAGCAGTCCCGGGTCCCTCTCCGAGCAGTACTTC
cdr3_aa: CASSPGSLSEQYF

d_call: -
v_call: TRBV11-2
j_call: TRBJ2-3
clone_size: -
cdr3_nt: TGTGCCAGCAGCCGGCTAGTGGTTAGCACAGATACGCAGTATTTT
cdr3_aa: CASSRLVVSTDTQYF

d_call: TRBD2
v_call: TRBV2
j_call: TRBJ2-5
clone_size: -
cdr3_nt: TGTGCCAGCAGGGGGACTAGCGGGAGGCAGACCCAGTACTTC
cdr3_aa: CASRGTSGRQTQYF

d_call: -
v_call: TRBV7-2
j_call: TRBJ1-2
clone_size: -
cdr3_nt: TGTGCCAGCAGCTTCGGTAGTTGGGGAGCCTATGGCTACACCTTC
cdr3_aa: CASSFGSWGAYGYTF

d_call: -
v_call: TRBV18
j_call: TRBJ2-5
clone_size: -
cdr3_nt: TGTGCCAGCTCACCTCCCAGGGGACCGTACCAAGAGACCCAGTACTTC
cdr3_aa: CASSPPRGPYQETQYF

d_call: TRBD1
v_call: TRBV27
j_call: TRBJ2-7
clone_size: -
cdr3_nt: TGTGCCAGCAGTTCCCTACCCGGGACAGTAAACTCCTACGAGCAGTACTTC
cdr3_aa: CASSSLPGTVNSYEQYF

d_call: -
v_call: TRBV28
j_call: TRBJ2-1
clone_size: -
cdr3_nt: TGTGCCAGCACCAAGGGGTCTAGCCGGGACAATGAGCAGTTCTTC
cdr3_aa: CASTKGSSRDNEQFF

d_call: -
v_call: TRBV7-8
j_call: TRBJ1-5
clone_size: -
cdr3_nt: TGTGCCAGCAGCTTAGCGGAGGGTTTCAATCAGCCCCAGCATTTT
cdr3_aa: CASSLAEGFNQPQHF

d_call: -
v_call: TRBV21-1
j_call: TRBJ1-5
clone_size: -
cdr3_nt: TGTGCCAGCAGCAAGGACAGGGGAGGTCAGCCCCAGCATTTT
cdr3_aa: CASSKDRGGQPQHF

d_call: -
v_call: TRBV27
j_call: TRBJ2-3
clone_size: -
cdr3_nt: TGTGCCAGCAGTTTATCGTTAGCTGGCACAGATACGCAGTATTTT
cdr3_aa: CASSLSLAGTDTQYF

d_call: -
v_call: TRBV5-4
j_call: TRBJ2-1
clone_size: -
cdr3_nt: TGTGCCAGCAGCCTATTCAATGAGCAGTTCTTC
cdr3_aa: CASSLFNEQFF

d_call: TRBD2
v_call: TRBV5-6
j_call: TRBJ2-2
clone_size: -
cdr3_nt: TGTGCCAGCTACCCGGGGGGGACCGGGGAGCTGTTTTTT
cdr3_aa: CASYPGGTGELFF